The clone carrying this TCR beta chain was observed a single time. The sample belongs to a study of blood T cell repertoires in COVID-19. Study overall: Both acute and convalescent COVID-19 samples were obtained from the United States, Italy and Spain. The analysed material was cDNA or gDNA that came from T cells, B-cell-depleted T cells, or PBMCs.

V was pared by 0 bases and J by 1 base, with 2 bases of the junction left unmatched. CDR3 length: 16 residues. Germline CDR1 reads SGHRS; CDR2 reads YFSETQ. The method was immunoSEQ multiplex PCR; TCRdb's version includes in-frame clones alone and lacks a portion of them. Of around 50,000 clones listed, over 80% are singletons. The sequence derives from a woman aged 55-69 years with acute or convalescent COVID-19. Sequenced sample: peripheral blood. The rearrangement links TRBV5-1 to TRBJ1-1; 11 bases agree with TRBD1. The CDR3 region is CASSLDGTGGNTEAFF. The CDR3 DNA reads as TGCGCCAGCAGCTTGGACGGGACAGGGGGGAACACTGAAGCTTTCTTT.